A selection of T cell receptor beta chains follows, all from one sample in a study of T cells in tumors after PD-1 blockade. The assay was immunoSEQ multiplex PCR, and TCRdb's table has in-frame clones only and misses some. The table includes around 13,000 clones, around 60% detected once. This specimen was tumor tissue, taken before anti-PD-1 treatment. The source of these receptors is a human donor with cutaneous squamous cell carcinoma. Each CDR3 is given with its conserved first and last residue. A D gene is named only where the DNA matches it firmly. Clone size is not always given. Where it is, it says once, few, many or a class for expanded clones.

cdr3_length,d_call,clone_size,j_call,v_call,cdr3_nt,cdr3_aa
14,TRBD1,-,TRBJ2-7,TRBV14,TGTGCCAGCAGCTCAGACAGGGGGACCTACGAGCAGTACTTC,CASSSDRGTYEQYF
13,-,-,TRBJ1-2,TRBV3-1/TRBV3-2,TGTGCCAGCAGCCAAGGAGCTAACTATGGCTACACCTTC,CASSQGANYGYTF
16,TRBD2,-,TRBJ2-7,TRBV4-3,TGCGCCAGCAGCCAAGGGACTAGCGGGAGGACCTACGAGCAGTACTTC,CASSQGTSGRTYEQYF
13,-,-,TRBJ1-1,TRBV7-9,TGTGCCAGCAGCCCGGGACTGTACACTGAAGCTTTCTTT,CASSPGLYTEAFF
15,-,few,TRBJ2-1,TRBV4-3,TGCGCCAGCAGCCAAGATCAAGGGGGAGTCAACGAGCAGTTCTTC,CASSQDQGGVNEQFF
15,-,few,TRBJ2-2,TRBV5-5,TGTGCCAGCAGCCCTGGAGGGCGAAACACCGGGGAGCTGTTTTTT,CASSPGGRNTGELFF
15,-,-,TRBJ1-3,TRBV27,TGTGCCAGCAGTTTATCGGGCAGCCTCGGAAACACCATATATTTT,CASSLSGSLGNTIYF
15,-,-,TRBJ2-6,TRBV19,TGTGCCAGCACCGGACGGGACTCTGGGGCCAACGTCCTGACTTTC,CASTGRDSGANVLTF
17,-,-,TRBJ2-6,TRBV28,TGTGCCAGCAGTTTGCACGACACGCCCTCTGGGGCCAACGTCCTGACTTTC,CASSLHDTPSGANVLTF
16,TRBD2,few,TRBJ2-3,TRBV19,TGTGCCAGTAATACTGGACTAGCGGGGGGCACAGATACGCAGTATTTT,CASNTGLAGGTDTQYF
13,-,-,TRBJ1-1,TRBV30,TGTGCCTGGAGTGTAGTCTCGAACACTGAAGCTTTCTTT,CAWSVVSNTEAFF
15,-,few,TRBJ2-1,TRBV14,TGTGCCAGCAGCCAAGTCGGGGGCGGGGCGCGTGAGCAGTTCTTC,CASSQVGGGAREQFF
18,TRBD2,medium-sized,TRBJ2-5,TRBV4-3,TGCGCCAGCAGCCAAGATACTGGCCGACTAGCGGGAGTGGAGACCCAGTACTTC,CASSQDTGRLAGVETQYF
15,TRBD2,-,TRBJ2-5,TRBV2,TGTGCCAGCAGCCGAACTAGCGGGGGCCAAGAGACCCAGTACTTC,CASSRTSGGQETQYF
15,-,once,TRBJ1-2,TRBV15,TGTGCCACCAGCAGAGATAAGGGCACGCTCTATGGCTACACCTTC,CATSRDKGTLYGYTF
16,-,-,TRBJ2-1,TRBV7-9,TGTGCCAGCAGCTTGTCCACTAGCTTCCTCACAAATGAGCAGTTCTTC,CASSLSTSFLTNEQFF
12,-,-,TRBJ2-7,TRBV10-2,TGCGCCAGCAGTGCCAGCTCCTACGAGCAGTACTTC,CASSASSYEQYF
16,TRBD1,-,TRBJ2-2,TRBV7-9,TGTGCCAGCAGCTTAGCGTGGGACAGGGGACGAGGGGAGCTGTTTTTT,CASSLAWDRGRGELFF
13,-,-,TRBJ1-5,TRBV2,TGTGCCAGCTCCCCAGTGAGCAATCAGCCCCAGCATTTT,CASSPVSNQPQHF
16,-,-,TRBJ1-2,TRBV28,TGTGCCAGCAGTTCCGCCCTCGGGACGGATAACTATGGCTACACCTTC,CASSSALGTDNYGYTF
17,TRBD2,-,TRBJ2-7,TRBV6-2/TRBV6-3,TGTGCCAGCAGTTACTCCCTAGCGGGGGGGCCCCTGGACGAGCAGTACTTC,CASSYSLAGGPLDEQYF
11,-,few,TRBJ1-2,TRBV19,TGTGCCAGTAGTATATCCCATGGCTACACCTTC,CASSISHGYTF
14,-,few,TRBJ1-4,TRBV10-1,TGCGCCAGCAGTGAAACGGTATCACGAGAAAAACTGTTTTTT,CASSETVSREKLFF
17,TRBD2,-,TRBJ2-4,TRBV18,TGTGCCAGCTCGCGAATGACTAGCGGACTAGCCAAAAACATTCAGTACTTC,CASSRMTSGLAKNIQYF
12,-,large,TRBJ1-2,TRBV4-1,TGCGCCAGCAGCCAAGATTGGTGGGGCTACACCTTC,CASSQDWWGYTF
17,TRBD1,-,TRBJ1-5,TRBV19,TGTGCCAGTAGTATCAAAAGGACAGGGGGGAGCAATCAGCCCCAGCATTTT,CASSIKRTGGSNQPQHF
13,-,-,TRBJ1-1,TRBV5-1,TGCGCCAGCAGCTTCGACGCAAACACTGAAGCTTTCTTT,CASSFDANTEAFF
14,TRBD1,-,TRBJ1-2,TRBV10-3,TGTGCCATCAGATCCGGGACAGCCAACTATGGCTACACCTTC,CAIRSGTANYGYTF
15,-,few,TRBJ2-7,TRBV2,TGTGCCAGCAGTGTTGGGCAGGGGCGCGGTTCCGAGCAGTACTTC,CASSVGQGRGSEQYF
16,TRBD1,-,TRBJ2-3,TRBV7-2,TGTGCCAGCAGCCGTTACAGGGGGCAAAGCACAGATACGCAGTATTTT,CASSRYRGQSTDTQYF
14,TRBD1,-,TRBJ2-2,TRBV19,TGTGCCAGTAGTGGACGACAGGGTGCCGGGGAGCTGTTTTTT,CASSGRQGAGELFF
10,-,-,TRBJ1-1,TRBV7-4,TGTGCCAGAGGCGGCAGGGAAGCTTTCTTT,CARGGREAFF
14,TRBD1,-,TRBJ1-5,TRBV10-1,TGCGCCAGCATCCGGGACAGTAGCAATCAGCCCCAGCATTTT,CASIRDSSNQPQHF
18,TRBD2,-,TRBJ2-1,TRBV19,TGTGCCAGTAGTATTGGCCCTAAGACTAGCGGGATGTCAAAGGAGCAGTTCTTC,CASSIGPKTSGMSKEQFF
15,TRBD1,few,TRBJ1-5,TRBV7-9,TGTGCCAGCAGCTTGGGGGACAGTAACAATCAGCCCCAGCATTTT,CASSLGDSNNQPQHF
15,-,once,TRBJ2-7,TRBV11-2,TGTGCCAGCAGCTTAGAAGCTCGCAAAACCTACGAGCAGTACTTC,CASSLEARKTYEQYF
15,TRBD2,few,TRBJ2-3,TRBV4-1,TGCGCCAGCGGGGCGGGAGCGGCTAGCACAGATACGCAGTATTTT,CASGAGAASTDTQYF
18,TRBD1,-,TRBJ2-7,TRBV11-2,TGTGCCAGCAGCTCCATCCTAGGGGGACAGGGGAGGACCTACGAGCAGTACTTC,CASSSILGGQGRTYEQYF
15,-,-,TRBJ2-1,TRBV19,TGTGCCAGTAGTACTCGGGGCGGGGACTACAATGAGCAGTTCTTC,CASSTRGGDYNEQFF
20,TRBD2,few,TRBJ2-1,TRBV28,TGTGCCAGCAGTTTCAGCCCGGGACTAGCGGGAACGGTTCCTTGGGGTGAGCAGTTCTTC,CASSFSPGLAGTVPWGEQFF
15,-,-,TRBJ2-1,TRBV21-1,TGTGCCAGCAGCAAAGTTAGGCGAGAGAACAATGAGCAGTTCTTC,CASSKVRRENNEQFF
13,-,-,TRBJ1-4,TRBV6-4,TGTGCCAGCACCGGGGGGGATGTAGAAAAACTGTTTTTT,CASTGGDVEKLFF
16,-,-,TRBJ1-1,TRBV28,TGTGCCAGCAGTTTAATGTCGGGGTATCGGCAAACTGAAGCTTTCTTT,CASSLMSGYRQTEAFF
15,-,few,TRBJ2-3,TRBV5-1,TGCGCCAGCAGCTTGGGGCGAGCGGTAACAGATACGCAGTATTTT,CASSLGRAVTDTQYF
17,TRBD2,-,TRBJ2-2,TRBV27,TGTGCCAGCAGAGTACCGGGACTAGCGGGAGCGGGCGGGGAGCTGTTTTTT,CASRVPGLAGAGGELFF
15,-,-,TRBJ1-5,TRBV7-6,TGTGCCAGCAGCGAAACGGACAGACTCAATCAGCCCCAGCATTTT,CASSETDRLNQPQHF
15,-,-,TRBJ1-1,TRBV6-5,TGTGCCACCAAAGGGTCGGGAGGGGCTAACACTGAAGCTTTCTTT,CATKGSGGANTEAFF
16,TRBD2,-,TRBJ2-7,TRBV27,TGTGCCAGCAGTTTGGAGCCGGGACTAGCGGGAGATCGGCAGTACTTC,CASSLEPGLAGDRQYF
18,TRBD1,-,TRBJ2-7,TRBV9,TGTGCCAGCAGCGCATCTACCGGGACAGGGCTTGGTACGCCTGAGCAGTACTTC,CASSASTGTGLGTPEQYF
15,TRBD1,-,TRBJ2-7,TRBV11-2,TGTGCCAGCAGCTCGGGACAGACATACTCCTACGAGCAGTACTTC,CASSSGQTYSYEQYF
15,-,-,TRBJ1-1,TRBV19,TGTGCCAGTAGCCACCGGGACGGACCGAACACTGAAGCTTTCTTT,CASSHRDGPNTEAFF
14,TRBD1,once,TRBJ1-2,TRBV4-3,TGCGCCAGCAGCCAAATAACAGGGGCTTCCGGCTACACCTTC,CASSQITGASGYTF
17,-,-,TRBJ2-4,TRBV2,TGTGCCAGCAGTGAGGACCCACTGGAGGGATACAAAAACATTCAGTACTTC,CASSEDPLEGYKNIQYF
15,TRBD1,few,TRBJ2-7,TRBV14,TGTGCCAGCAGCCCGGGGACAGGCCCGTCCTACGAGCAGTACTTC,CASSPGTGPSYEQYF
16,-,-,TRBJ1-3,TRBV7-6,TGTGCCAGCAGCTTAGATAGGGGATACTCTGGAAACACCATATATTTT,CASSLDRGYSGNTIYF
15,TRBD2,few,TRBJ2-5,TRBV28,TGTGCCAGCAGTCCGACTAGCGGGACTCAAGAGACCCAGTACTTC,CASSPTSGTQETQYF
15,TRBD2,-,TRBJ2-1,TRBV7-2,TGTGCCAGCAGCTTGACTAGCGGGGCCCACAATGAGCAGTTCTTC,CASSLTSGAHNEQFF
15,TRBD1,-,TRBJ1-5,TRBV5-4,TGTGCCAGCAGCTTGGGCAGGGGGCACAATCAGCCCCAGCATTTT,CASSLGRGHNQPQHF
16,TRBD1,-,TRBJ1-6,TRBV5-5,TGTGCCAGCAGCACTACCATCGACAGGGGGAATTCACCCCTCCACTTT,CASSTTIDRGNSPLHF